These 30 T cell receptor beta chains were sequenced from one sample in a study of control samples from healthy donors and cancer patients. Profiling relied on immunoSEQ multiplex PCR, and the TCRdb table lists in-frame clones only, not all of them. The data hold some 130,000 clones, with around 90% observed a single time. The sample taken for sequencing was blood. The receptors stem from a middle-aged man in good health.

The chain carries TRBV12-3 or TRBV12-4 and TRBJ2-7; TRBD1 aligns across 7 bases. Losses at the gene ends were 3 bases for V and 9 bases for J; bases not matched to a gene: 5. The CDR3 totals 12 residues. The DNA for the CDR3 is TGTGCCAGCAGTTTGGAGTCAGGGGGGCAGTACTTC. Translating gives CASSLESGGQYF.

The rearrangement uses TRBV5-1 and TRBJ1-4; D not certain. This CDR3 spans 13 amino acids. The V end was cut by 2 bases, the J end by 8 bases, with 10 bases between. Germline V lookup: CDR1 SGHRS, CDR2 YFSETQ. Here the CDR3 DNA reads TGCGCCAGCAGCTTTAGTCTTAACGAAAAACTGTTTTTT. Translated, it gives CASSFSLNEKLFF.

The chain combines TRBV20-1 with TRBJ1-2; D call uncertain. CDR3 length: 11 residues. Germline lookup yields CDR1 DFQATT and CDR2 SNEGSKA (reference sequence). Trimming removed 4 bases from V and 3 bases from J, with 6 bases in between. CDR3 coding DNA: TGCAGTGCTAAGACGGACTATGGCTACACCTTC. Protein sequence: CSAKTDYGYTF.

This rearrangement joins TRBV2 to TRBJ1-1; D is possibly TRBD1 (6 bases). CDR1 and CDR2 from the germline V gene are SNHLY and FYNNEI. The CDR3 totals 14 residues. Trimming cost V 5 bases and J 3 bases, with 13 bases left between them. The CDR3 protein is CASSLQGRYTEAFF. DNA of the CDR3: TGTGCCAGCAGTTTACAGGGTCGGTACACTGAAGCTTTCTTT.

This chain uses TRBV9 with TRBJ1-5; possible D gene TRBD1, 5 bases. Per the germline V gene, CDR1 is SGDLS and CDR2 is YYNGEE. The CDR3 length is 15 residues. V was shortened by 0 bases and J by 8 bases, with 15 bases between the two germline ends. CDR3 amino acids: CASSVVGRDGEPQHF. The CDR3 bases are TGTGCCAGCAGCGTAGTTGGCAGGGACGGGGAGCCCCAGCATTTT.

As DNA, the CDR3 is TGTGCCAGCAGCTTAGTGGGACAGTTCTACGAGCAGTACTTC. Its protein is CASSLVGQFYEQYF. The chain combines TRBV7-2 with TRBJ2-7; 7 bases are shared with TRBD1. V lost 1 base, J lost 3 bases, and 3 bases stayed unmatched. CDR1 SGHTA and CDR2 FQGNSA come from the germline V gene. The CDR3 consists of 14 residues.

The chain is built from TRBV7-2 and TRBJ2-3, with 12 bases that match TRBD2. The germline gives CDR1 SGHTA, CDR2 FQGNSA. The length of the CDR3 is 15 residues. V lost 2 bases to trimming and J lost 6 bases; unmatched junction nucleotides: 3. The CDR3, as DNA: TGTGCCAGCAGCTTATCCCTAGCGGGGGGGGATACGCAGTATTTT. It translates to CASSLSLAGGDTQYF.

The rearrangement joins TRBV19 to TRBJ2-1; D gene ambiguous. Trimming removed 9 bases from V and 10 bases from J, with 13 bases in between. The CDR3 length is 11 residues. CDR1 LNHDA and CDR2 SQIVND come from the germline V gene (reference sequence). The CDR3 loop is CASGDLQEQFF. The CDR3 DNA reads TGTGCCAGCGGAGACTTGCAGGAGCAGTTCTTC. The entire variable domain, with the rest obtained from reference TRBV19 and TRBJ2-1, is as follows: DGGITQSPKYLFRKEGQNVTLSCEQNLNHDAMYWYRQDPGQGLRLIYYSQIVNDFQKGDIAEGYSVSREKKESFPLTVTSAQKNPTAFYLCASGDLQEQFFGPGTRLTVL.

As to this clone: The junction shows a germline mismatch at one end, possibly a read error. J is TRBJ2-1 and V is TRBV7-7; 9 bases map to TRBD2. The length of the CDR3 is 15 residues. CDR1 is SSHAT and CDR2 is FNYEAQ in the germline V gene (reference sequence). The CDR3 DNA reads TGTGCTAGCAGCTTATCTAGCGGGGTTAGAAATGAGCAGTTCTTC. This codes for CASSLSSGVRNEQFF.

This chain uses TRBV5-6 with TRBJ1-3; weak D call: TRBD1 (6 bases). V gave up 0 bases and J gave up 3 bases, with 13 bases separating them. The CDR3 is 16 amino acids. Per the germline V gene, CDR1 is SGHDT and CDR2 is YYEEEE. CDR3 in amino acids: CASSLGPGASGNTIYF. In DNA form, the CDR3 reads TGTGCCAGCAGCTTGGGTCCGGGGGCGAGTGGAAACACCATATATTTT.

This clone was recorded once. J is TRBJ2-7 and V is TRBV5-4; possibly TRBD1 for D (6 bases). Germline V gene data show CDR1 as SGHNT and CDR2 as YYREEE (reference sequence). The V end was cut by 0 bases, the J end by 3 bases, with 10 bases between. The CDR3 runs to 14 residues. The CDR3 region is CASSLAGAGYEQYF. The DNA for the CDR3 is TGTGCCAGCAGCTTGGCAGGGGCGGGCTACGAGCAGTACTTC.

This chain uses TRBV5-1 with TRBJ2-5; perhaps TRBD2 as D (6 bases). The germline V gene encodes CDR1 SGHRS and CDR2 YFSETQ. The length of the CDR3 is 15 residues. Deletions cut 0 bases from V and 4 bases from J, with 13 bases between. The chain's CDR3 is CASSLGGAHRETQYF. CDR3 nucleotide sequence: TGCGCCAGCAGCTTGGGCGGGGCTCATAGAGAGACCCAGTACTTC.

V gene TRBV11-2 combines with J gene TRBJ1-4; D gene ambiguous. The germline V gene has CDR1 SGHAT and CDR2 FQNNGV. The CDR3 loop spans 14 amino acids. The V and J ends lost 8 bases and 0 bases respectively, with 10 bases between them. Here the CDR3 DNA reads TGTGCCAGCCTAAGGGCACCAACTAATGAAAAACTGTTTTTT. The encoded protein is CASLRAPTNEKLFF.

This sequence joins TRBV30 and TRBJ2-1; 7 bases map to TRBD1. Trimming took 4 bases from V and 1 from J; bases not matched to a gene: 4. The CDR3 is 14 amino acids. Germline V CDR1 and CDR2: GTSNPN, SVGIG (reference sequence). Here the CDR3 DNA reads TGTGCCTGGAATTTCAGGGGGTCCTACAATGAGCAGTTCTTC. It encodes CAWNFRGSYNEQFF.

This clone was detected only a few times. The chain carries TRBV7-9 and TRBJ1-5, with D uncertain. Trimming pared 5 bases from V and 5 bases from J, leaving 13 bases between. Germline CDR1 and CDR2: SEHNR and FQNEAQ (reference sequence). The CDR3 is made up of 14 amino acids. CDR3 nucleotides: TGTGCCAGCAGCCCCCTTTTGGACCATCAGCCCCAGCATTTT. Protein sequence: CASSPLLDHQPQHF.

V gene TRBV2 combines with J gene TRBJ2-7; possibly TRBD1 or TRBD2 for D (5 bases each). Trimming pared 2 bases from V and 8 bases from J, leaving 10 bases between. The germline CDR1 and CDR2 sequences are SNHLY and FYNNEI. The CDR3 sequence is 12 residues long. CDR3: CASSEQGGQQYF. The CDR3 nucleotides are TGTGCCAGCAGTGAACAGGGCGGGCAGCAGTACTTC.

This sequence joins TRBV5-8 and TRBJ2-3; 10 positions match TRBD2. Losses at the gene ends were 7 bases for V and 8 bases for J; bases not matched to a gene: 13. Germline V CDR1 and CDR2: SGHTS, YDEGEE. There are 15 residues in the CDR3. CDR3 loop: CASPVASGRSGTQYF. The CDR3 nucleotides read TGTGCCAGCCCTGTAGCTAGCGGGAGATCTGGTACGCAGTATTTT. Full variable domain (remainder filled in from reference TRBV5-8 and TRBJ2-3): EAGVTQSPTHLIKTRGQQATLRCSPISGHTSVYWYQQALGLGLQFLLWYDEGEERNRGNFPPRFSGRQFPNYSSELNVNALELEDSALYLCASPVASGRSGTQYFGPGTRLTVL.

The chain recombines TRBV5-6 with TRBJ2-2; D is tentatively TRBD1 or TRBD2 (6 bases each). Trimming left V 4 bases short and J 5 bases short, with 12 bases between. There are 14 residues in the CDR3. Germline loops: CDR1 SGHDT, CDR2 YYEEEE. The CDR3 here is CASSPGDRTGELFF. The CDR3 DNA follows: TGTGCCAGCAGCCCGGGAGACAGGACCGGGGAGCTGTTTTTT. Full variable domain (rest looked up from reference TRBV5-6 and TRBJ2-2): DAGVTQSPTHLIKTRGQQVTLRCSPKSGHDTVSWYQQALGQGPQFIFQYYEEEERQRGNFPDRFSGHQFPNYSSELNVNALLLGDSALYLCASSPGDRTGELFFGEGSRLTVL.

The sample holds one count of this clone. V gene TRBV5-4 combines with J gene TRBJ2-1, with 10 positions matching TRBD1. This CDR3 is built from 15 residues. CDR1 and CDR2 from the germline V gene are SGHNT and YYREEE (reference sequence). Trimming took 4 bases from V and 8 from J; bases not matched to a gene: 9. CDR3 residues: CASSALDRGRDEQFF. CDR3 DNA: TGTGCCAGCAGCGCCCTCGACAGGGGGCGGGATGAGCAGTTCTTC. Based on the CDR3 plus reference TRBV5-4 and TRBJ2-1, the full variable domain is ETGVTQSPTHLIKTRGQQVTLRCSSQSGHNTVSWYQQALGQGPQFIFQYYREEENGRGNFPPRFSGLQFPNYSSELNVNALELDDSALYLCASSALDRGRDEQFFGPGTRLTVL.

This clone was seen a single time. The CDR3 DNA reads as TGTGCCAGCAGTGACAGGGACAGCGAGGGAGCTTTCTTT. It is translated as CASSDRDSEGAFF. This chain links TRBV25-1 with TRBJ1-1, with 7 bases identical to TRBD1. V was clipped by 3 bases and J by 10 bases; unmatched bases: 8. Germline CDR1 MGHDK, CDR2 SYGVNS. The CDR3 has 13 amino acids.

The V gene is TRBV6-5, the J gene TRBJ1-5; D gene ambiguous. Germline V gives CDR1 MNHEY, CDR2 SVGAGI. With 4 bases removed from V and 1 base from J, the gap between germline ends came to 8 bases. CDR3 length: 14 residues. The CDR3: CASSSRSSNQPQHF. CDR3 DNA: TGTGCCAGCAGTTCCCGATCGAGCAATCAGCCCCAGCATTTT.

This chain connects TRBV3-1 (or the pseudogene TRBV3-2) to TRBJ2-7, with D maybe TRBD2 (7 bases). V shed 4 bases and J shed 2 bases, with 15 bases lying between them. The CDR3 sequence is 15 residues long. The germline V gene encodes CDR1 LGHDT and CDR2 YNNKEL (reference sequence). The CDR3 sequence is CASSPRGGGPYEQYF. The CDR3 nucleotides are TGTGCCAGCAGCCCCAGAGGGGGGGGGCCCTACGAGCAGTACTTC.

This sequence joins TRBV7-9 and TRBJ1-6, with 9 bases lining up with TRBD1. The ends lost 6 bases at V and 2 bases at J; junction bases unmatched: 5. Germline CDR1 reads SEHNR; CDR2 reads FQNEAQ (reference sequence). This CDR3 has 16 residues. The CDR3, as DNA: TGTGCCAGCAGTCCACAGGGGGCGACCTATAATTCACCCCTCCACTTT. Translating gives CASSPQGATYNSPLHF.

V usage is TRBV9 and J usage is TRBJ2-7; D might be TRBD1 or TRBD2, each matching 5 bases. Germline loops: CDR1 SGDLS, CDR2 YYNGEE. The CDR3 covers 13 residues. The V end lost 4 bases, the J end lost 4 bases, and 12 bases lay between the germline ends. The CDR3 sequence: CASSPGQGYEQYF. CDR3 in DNA: TGTGCCAGCAGCCCGGGGCAGGGTTACGAGCAGTACTTC.

The CDR3 DNA sequence: TGCGCCAGCAGCACCACCGGGACAGGGGCAGATACGCAGTATTTT. Its translation: CASSTTGTGADTQYF. V and J are TRBV5-1 and TRBJ2-3, with 10 bases matching TRBD1. Germline values: CDR1 SGHRS, CDR2 YFSETQ. J lost 4 bases, V lost 4 bases, and 6 bases had no gene match. This CDR3 has 15 amino acids.

The chain carries TRBV2 and TRBJ2-4; D is perhaps TRBD1 (6 bases). The CDR3 is made up of 13 amino acids. The germline V and J ends were trimmed by 11 bases and 8 bases, with 19 bases remaining between them. Per the germline V gene, CDR1 is SNHLY and CDR2 is FYNNEI. In nucleotides, the CDR3 is TGTGCCGCACGGGGCAGGGGTGCAGACATTCAGTACTTC. Amino acids: CAARGRGADIQYF.

V usage is TRBV19 and J usage is TRBJ1-1; perhaps TRBD1 as D (6 bases). The CDR3 sequence is 14 residues long. Trimming took 2 bases from V and 5 from J, leaving 12 bases between them. CDR1 and CDR2 (germline): LNHDA, SQIVND (reference sequence). CDR3 in DNA: TGTGCCAGTAGTATAATGGGGGCTGGGACTGAAGCTTTCTTT. It yields the protein CASSIMGAGTEAFF.

This clone was observed a few times. Here the CDR3 reads CASSAAPGASKETQYF. The CDR3, as DNA: TGTGCCAGCAGCGCAGCACCGGGAGCCAGTAAAGAGACCCAGTACTTC. V and J are TRBV11-2 and TRBJ2-5; possibly TRBD2 for D (6 bases). CDR1 and CDR2 (germline): SGHAT, FQNNGV. The ends were cut back, 5 bases at V and 3 bases at J, with 19 bases in the middle. The CDR3 sequence is 16 residues long. Full variable domain (missing parts from reference TRBV11-2 and TRBJ2-5): EAGVAQSPRYKIIEKRQSVAFWCNPISGHATLYWYQQILGQGPKLLIQFQNNGVVDDSQLPKDRFSAERLKGVDSTLKIQPAKLEDSAVYLCASSAAPGASKETQYFGPGTRLLVL.

This clone has just a few counts. The V and J genes are TRBV19 and TRBJ2-5; D possibly corresponds to TRBD2 (5 bases). Germline V gene lookup returns CDR1 LNHDA and CDR2 SQIVND (reference sequence). CDR3 length equals 13 residues. Trimming left V 10 bases short and J 3 bases short, with 15 bases between. The CDR3 sequence is CATKDWREETQYF. The DNA of the CDR3 is TGTGCCACCAAGGACTGGCGCGAAGAGACCCAGTACTTC.

The chain carries TRBV7-9 and TRBJ2-7; possible D gene TRBD1, 6 bases. This CDR3 is 17 amino acids long. From germline, CDR1 is SEHNR and CDR2 FQNEAQ (reference sequence). V gave up 0 bases and J gave up 5 bases, with 20 bases separating them. The DNA for the CDR3 is TGTGCCAGCAGCTTAGCCGGTTCCGTCGCAGGGGCCCACGAGCAGTACTTC. Its translation is CASSLAGSVAGAHEQYF.